These 24 T cell receptor beta chains came from one sample sequenced in a study of cytomegalovirus exposure and HLA in healthy donors. PCR used 60 Vbeta primers and 13 Jbeta primers. Sequenced by immunoSEQ multiplex PCR; TCRdb stores in-frame clones only, minus some. In the table there are about 98,000 clones, about three quarters of which are singletons. The material sequenced was PBMCs. These receptors originate from a middle-aged man in good health and CMV-seronegative.

J is TRBJ1-1 and V is TRBV7-6, with TRBD1 identical over 10 bases. The J segment lost 4 bases and the V segment lost 3 bases, leaving 5 bases of the junction unmatched. The CDR3 sequence is 15 residues long. Germline loops: CDR1 SGHVS, CDR2 FNYEAQ. The chain's CDR3 is CASSLGTGDFTEAFF. CDR3 sequence (DNA): TGTGCCAGCAGCTTGGGGACAGGGGATTTCACTGAAGCTTTCTTT. The full variable domain, rest sourced from reference TRBV7-6 and TRBJ1-1, is GAGVSQSPRYKVTKRGQDVALRCDPISGHVSLYWYRQALGQGPEFLTYFNYEAQQDKSGLPNDRFSAERPEGSISTLTIQRTEQRDSAMYRCASSLGTGDFTEAFFGQGTRLTVV.

This clone appeared a few times. The chain recombines TRBV9 with TRBJ2-7, with 11 bases that match TRBD1. The J segment lost 6 bases and the V segment lost 3 bases, leaving 11 bases of the junction unmatched. The CDR3 consists of 16 residues. Per the germline V gene, CDR1 is SGDLS and CDR2 is YYNGEE. The DNA for the CDR3 is TGTGCCAGCAGCGGCACCCATGGACAGGGGGCTGGCGAGCAGTACTTC. Translating it yields CASSGTHGQGAGEQYF.

The gene calls are TRBV29-1 and TRBJ1-1, with TRBD1 matching 7 bases. The V and J ends lost 2 bases and 11 bases, in that order; junction bases with no gene match: 11. Germline CDR1 and CDR2: SQVTM and ANQGSEA. The CDR3 is 13 residues long. This CDR3 reads CSVELHRGEGAFF. CDR3 in DNA: TGCAGCGTTGAATTGCACAGGGGCGAAGGGGCTTTCTTT.

J is TRBJ1-2 and V is TRBV5-1; 8 bases are shared with TRBD1. V lost 3 bases, J lost 7 bases, and 8 bases stayed unmatched. This CDR3 contains 14 residues. Germline loops: CDR1 SGHRS, CDR2 YFSETQ. The CDR3 region has the DNA TGCGCCAGCAGCTCGGAATCCGGGACAGGTGGCTACACCTTC. Its protein is CASSSESGTGGYTF.

This clone occurred a few times. The J gene is TRBJ1-4, the V gene TRBV7-6; 9 bases fit TRBD1. Germline assignment: CDR1 SGHVS and CDR2 FNYEAQ. J gave up 7 bases and V 3 bases, and 9 bases lay outside the gene matches. This CDR3 has 16 residues. For the CDR3, the DNA is TGTGCCAGCAGCTTGAATGGCGGGACAGGGAGTGAAAAACTGTTTTTT. It encodes CASSLNGGTGSEKLFF.

This clone was counted only a few times. The chain combines TRBV27 with TRBJ2-1, with a weak D call TRBD2 (7 bases). V dropped 6 bases and J dropped 8 bases, with 14 bases sitting between them. Germline CDR1 and CDR2: MNHEY and SMNVEV (reference sequence). The CDR3 loop spans 13 amino acids. The CDR3 DNA reads as TGTGCCAGCAGGAGGGGGGGCTCCTATGAGCAGTTCTTC. Its translation is CASRRGGSYEQFF.

This clone appeared a few times. V usage is TRBV5-6 and J usage is TRBJ2-4, with D possibly TRBD1 on 5 matching bases. V was trimmed by 4 bases and J by 1 base, leaving 15 bases between them. The CDR3 is 16 residues long. The germline gives CDR1 SGHDT, CDR2 YYEEEE. The CDR3 bases are TGTGCCAGCAGCATATCAGGGCTGGGGGCCAAAAACATTCAGTACTTC. It specifies CASSISGLGAKNIQYF.

The CDR3 region is CASSIDLSQGRPQHF. The DNA of the CDR3 is TGTGCCAGTAGTATAGATCTTTCTCAGGGGAGGCCCCAGCATTTT. This chain joins TRBV19 and TRBJ1-5; TRBD1 is a possible D gene (6 bases). This CDR3 contains 15 residues. V gave up 0 bases and J gave up 9 bases, with 15 bases separating them. In germline, CDR1 is LNHDA, CDR2 SQIVND (reference sequence).

This chain's CDR3 is CASRATGATNEKLFF. Here the CDR3 DNA reads TGTGCCAGCAGGGCGACAGGGGCAACTAATGAAAAACTGTTTTTT. The chain carries TRBV6-5 and TRBJ1-4, with 8 bases lining up with TRBD1. Germline CDR1 and CDR2: MNHEY and SVGAGI. This CDR3 spans 15 amino acids. The J segment lost 0 bases and the V segment lost 6 bases, leaving 3 bases of the junction unmatched.

The CDR3 sequence: CATSKGGTYYGYTF. Here the CDR3 DNA reads TGTGCCACCAGCAAGGGGGGGACTTACTATGGCTACACCTTC. This chain joins TRBV15 and TRBJ1-2, with D maybe TRBD1 (6 bases). V lost 4 bases and J lost 3, with 12 bases in between. Germline CDR1 is LNHNV and CDR2 is YYDKDF (reference sequence). The CDR3 totals 14 residues.

This rearrangement joins TRBV18 to TRBJ2-2; 7 nucleotides line up with TRBD2. This CDR3 is 17 amino acids long. The junction had 8 bases not matched to a gene; V was cut back by 1 base and J by 3 bases. Germline V gives CDR1 KGHSH, CDR2 LQKENI. The CDR3 DNA sequence: TGTGCCAGCTCACCACTCCCCAGCGGGGAGTACACCGGGGAGCTGTTTTTT. Protein sequence: CASSPLPSGEYTGELFF.

The chain joins TRBV29-1 to TRBJ2-5; D is unclear. Germline V CDR1 and CDR2: SQVTM, ANQGSEA. The ends were cut back, 4 bases at V and 2 bases at J, with 8 bases in the middle. This CDR3 region has 12 residues. The CDR3 bases are TGCAGCGTTGCGAAACTACAAGAGACCCAGTACTTC. It specifies CSVAKLQETQYF.

The V call is TRBV5-5, the J call TRBJ1-2, with 7 bases that match TRBD1. The CDR3 length is 15 residues. Germline assignment: CDR1 SGHKS and CDR2 YYEKEE (reference sequence). J was trimmed by 3 bases and V by 6 bases; bases with no gene match: 11. The CDR3 protein is CASNPYRGGDYGYTF. DNA of the CDR3: TGTGCCAGCAACCCATACAGGGGAGGTGACTATGGCTACACCTTC. Based on the CDR3 plus reference TRBV5-5 and TRBJ1-2, the full variable domain is DAGVTQSPTHLIKTRGQQVTLRCSPISGHKSVSWYQQVLGQGPQFIFQYYEKEERGRGNFPDRFSARQFPNYSSELNVNALLLGDSALYLCASNPYRGGDYGYTFGSGTRLTVV.

The gene calls are TRBV4-1 and TRBJ1-5; possibly TRBD1 for D (5 bases). CDR1 MGHRA and CDR2 YSYEKL come from the germline V gene. There are 15 residues in the CDR3. V lost 4 bases, J lost 7 bases, and 17 bases lay in between. The CDR3: CASSLDRGNGQPQHF. The CDR3 DNA reads as TGCGCCAGCAGCCTCGACAGAGGAAATGGACAGCCCCAGCATTTT.

The chain combines TRBV30 with TRBJ1-4; 9 bases match TRBD1. Germline V lookup: CDR1 GTSNPN, CDR2 SVGIG (reference sequence). V gave up 3 bases and J gave up 7 bases; unmatched junction bases: 6. This CDR3 has 14 residues. CDR3 region: CAWSTTGGGEKLFF. CDR3 in DNA: TGTGCCTGGAGCACAACAGGGGGCGGTGAAAAACTGTTTTTT.

The chain is built from TRBV7-2 and TRBJ2-3; D gene unclear. This CDR3 contains 14 residues. V gave up 2 bases and J gave up 2 bases, with 8 bases separating them. Germline loops: CDR1 SGHTA, CDR2 FQGNSA. CDR3 in amino acids: CASSLRLYTDTQYF. The CDR3 nucleotides are TGTGCCAGCAGCTTAAGACTTTACACAGATACGCAGTATTTT.

The chain carries TRBV7-6 and TRBJ1-6, with D tentatively TRBD1 (6 bases). CDR3 length: 15 residues. Germline assignment: CDR1 SGHVS and CDR2 FNYEAQ. Trimming pared 1 base from V and 6 bases from J, leaving 10 bases between. The CDR3 region has the DNA TGTGCCAGCAGCTTAGTACAGGGCGGTAATTCACCCCTCCACTTT. Protein sequence: CASSLVQGGNSPLHF.

This sequence joins TRBV7-2 and TRBJ1-1, with 7 bases matching TRBD1. Per germline, CDR1 SGHTA and CDR2 FQGNSA. This CDR3 contains 13 residues. Trimming took 5 bases from V and 7 from J; bases not matched to a gene: 7. The DNA of the CDR3 is TGTGCCAGCAGCCCACAGGGGCGTAATGAAGCTTTCTTT. Its protein is CASSPQGRNEAFF.

This CDR3 is CASSGYRDRGYNEQFF. The CDR3 region has the DNA TGTGCCAGCAGTGGGTACCGGGACAGGGGGTACAATGAGCAGTTCTTC. The rearrangement links TRBV25-1 to TRBJ2-1; 11 nucleotides line up with TRBD1. V dropped 4 bases and J dropped 4; count of bases not matched to a gene: 6. Germline V gene sequence: CDR1 MGHDK, CDR2 SYGVNS. This CDR3 is built from 16 residues.

Regarding this clone: Given the absence of the conserved phenylalanine or tryptophan at the CDR3 end, a read error is likely. The chain recombines TRBV6-1 with TRBJ1-2, with no clear D. The CDR3 is 12 residues long. V gave up 8 bases and J gave up 8 bases, with 15 bases separating them. Germline V gene sequence: CDR1 MNHNS, CDR2 SASEGT. CDR3 residues: CASQGASRGYTS. Here the CDR3 DNA reads TGTGCCAGCCAAGGCGCCTCGAGAGGCTACACCTCC.

The CDR3 loop reads CASSLKGQGSTEAFF. As DNA, the CDR3 is TGTGCCAGTAGTCTTAAAGGCCAGGGGAGCACTGAAGCTTTCTTT. The chain couples TRBV19 to TRBJ1-1, with a tentative D call TRBD1 (6 bases). The CDR3 is made up of 15 amino acids. Germline assignment: CDR1 LNHDA and CDR2 SQIVND (reference sequence). Trimming removed 5 bases from V and 4 bases from J, with 17 bases in between.

The chain carries TRBV6-5 and TRBJ2-7; D possibly corresponds to TRBD1 (6 bases). V lost 2 bases and J lost 0, with 8 bases in between. The CDR3 length is 14 residues. Germline V gene sequence: CDR1 MNHEY, CDR2 SVGAGI. The DNA for the CDR3 is TGTGCCAGCAGTTACAGGGGGAACTCCTACGAGCAGTACTTC. This sequence encodes CASSYRGNSYEQYF.

The V and J genes are TRBV6-1 and TRBJ1-3; D gene uncertain. The CDR3 extends over 13 amino acids. From germline, CDR1 is MNHNS and CDR2 SASEGT. V was pared by 1 base and J by 9 bases, with 10 bases between. The CDR3 region is CASSEGRSATIYF. CDR3 coding DNA: TGTGCCAGCAGTGAAGGACGGAGCGCCACCATATATTTT.

The chain uses TRBV2 and TRBJ1-2; D possibly corresponds to TRBD1 (5 bases). Trimming took off 2 bases at V and 4 bases at J, with 11 bases between the two ends. The CDR3 totals 14 residues. Germline values: CDR1 SNHLY, CDR2 FYNNEI. The DNA of the CDR3 is TGTGCCAGCAGTGAATCAGGGTCTACCTATGGCTACACCTTC. Translating gives CASSESGSTYGYTF.